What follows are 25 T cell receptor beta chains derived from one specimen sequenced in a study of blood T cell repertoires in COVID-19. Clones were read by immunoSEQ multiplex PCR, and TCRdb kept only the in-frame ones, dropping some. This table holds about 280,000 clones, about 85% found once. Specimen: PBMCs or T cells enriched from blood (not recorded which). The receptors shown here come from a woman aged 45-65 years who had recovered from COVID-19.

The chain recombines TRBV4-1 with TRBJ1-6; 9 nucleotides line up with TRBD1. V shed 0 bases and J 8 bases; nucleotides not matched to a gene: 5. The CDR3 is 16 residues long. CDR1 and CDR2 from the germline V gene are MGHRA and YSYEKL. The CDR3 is CASSQDRGQGYSPLHF. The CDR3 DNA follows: TGCGCCAGCAGCCAAGATCGGGGACAGGGTTATTCACCCCTCCACTTT.

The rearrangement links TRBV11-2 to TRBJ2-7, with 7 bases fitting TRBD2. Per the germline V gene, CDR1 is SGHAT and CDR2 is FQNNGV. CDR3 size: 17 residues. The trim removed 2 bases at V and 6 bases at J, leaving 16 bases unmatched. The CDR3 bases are TGTGCCAGCAGCTTAAGACCTGGGGTAGCGGGCTTAGGCGAGCAGTACTTC. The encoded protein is CASSLRPGVAGLGEQYF.

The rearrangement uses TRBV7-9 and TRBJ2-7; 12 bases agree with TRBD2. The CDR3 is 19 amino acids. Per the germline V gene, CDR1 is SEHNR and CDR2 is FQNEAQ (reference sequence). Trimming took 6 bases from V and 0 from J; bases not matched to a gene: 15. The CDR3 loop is CASSPLTSGRFPFSYEQYF. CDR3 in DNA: TGTGCCAGCAGTCCGTTGACTAGCGGGAGATTTCCCTTCTCCTACGAGCAGTACTTC.

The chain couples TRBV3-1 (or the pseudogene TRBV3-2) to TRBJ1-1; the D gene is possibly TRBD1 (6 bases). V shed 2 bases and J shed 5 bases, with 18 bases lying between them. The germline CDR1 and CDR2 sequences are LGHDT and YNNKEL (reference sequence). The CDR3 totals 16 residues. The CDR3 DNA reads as TGTGCCAGCAGCCAACCTCCCCAGGGGACGATTACTGAAGCTTTCTTT. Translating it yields CASSQPPQGTITEAFF.

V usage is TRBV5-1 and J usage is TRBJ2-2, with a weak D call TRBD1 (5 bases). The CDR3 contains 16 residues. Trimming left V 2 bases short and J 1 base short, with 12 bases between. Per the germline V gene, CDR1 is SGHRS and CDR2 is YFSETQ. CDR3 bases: TGCGCCAGCAGCTTTCAAACGCAGGGGAACACCGGGGAGCTGTTTTTT. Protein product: CASSFQTQGNTGELFF.

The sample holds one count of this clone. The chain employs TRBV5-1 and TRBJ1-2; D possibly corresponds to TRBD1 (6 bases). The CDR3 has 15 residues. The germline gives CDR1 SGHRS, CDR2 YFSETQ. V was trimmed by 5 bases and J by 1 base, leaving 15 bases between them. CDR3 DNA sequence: TGCGCCAGCAGGGCGACAGGCCGTCATAACTATGGCTACACCTTC. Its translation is CASRATGRHNYGYTF.

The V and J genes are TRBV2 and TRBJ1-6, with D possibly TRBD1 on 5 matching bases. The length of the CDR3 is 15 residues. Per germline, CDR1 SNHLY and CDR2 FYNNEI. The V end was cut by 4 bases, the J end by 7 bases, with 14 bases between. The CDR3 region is CASSAAGRANSPLHF. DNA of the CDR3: TGTGCCAGCAGTGCTGCGGGACGGGCGAATTCACCCCTCCACTTT. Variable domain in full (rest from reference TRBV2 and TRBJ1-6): EPEVTQTPSHQVTQMGQEVILRCVPISNHLYFYWYRQILGQKVEFLVSFYNNEISEKSEIFDDQFSVERPDGSNFTLKIRSTKLEDSAMYFCASSAAGRANSPLHFGNGTRLTVT.

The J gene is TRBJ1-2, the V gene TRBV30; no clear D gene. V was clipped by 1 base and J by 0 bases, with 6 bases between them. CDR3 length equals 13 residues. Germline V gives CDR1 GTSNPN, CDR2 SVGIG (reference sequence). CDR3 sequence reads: CAWSERANYGYTF. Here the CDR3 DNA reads TGTGCCTGGAGTGAACGAGCTAACTATGGCTACACCTTC.

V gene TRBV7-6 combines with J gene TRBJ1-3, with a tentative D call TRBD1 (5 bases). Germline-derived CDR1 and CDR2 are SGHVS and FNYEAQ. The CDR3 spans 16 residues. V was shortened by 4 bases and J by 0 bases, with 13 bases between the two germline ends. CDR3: CASSSPTENSGNTIYF. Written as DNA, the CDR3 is TGTGCCAGCAGCTCTCCGACAGAGAACTCTGGAAACACCATATATTTT.

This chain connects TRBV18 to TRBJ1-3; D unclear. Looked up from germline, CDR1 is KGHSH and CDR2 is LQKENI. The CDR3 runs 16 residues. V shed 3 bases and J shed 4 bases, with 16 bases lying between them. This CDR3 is CASSPRLEVSGNTIYF. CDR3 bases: TGTGCCAGCTCACCGCGGTTGGAGGTATCCGGAAACACCATATATTTT.

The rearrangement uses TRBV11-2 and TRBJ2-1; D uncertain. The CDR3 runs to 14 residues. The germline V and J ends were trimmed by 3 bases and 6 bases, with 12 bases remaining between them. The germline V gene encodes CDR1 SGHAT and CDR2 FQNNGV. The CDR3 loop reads CASSFRLASNEQFF. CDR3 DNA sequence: TGTGCCAGCAGCTTTCGATTAGCATCCAATGAGCAGTTCTTC.

The CDR3 nucleotides are TGTGCCAGCAGCTCCGGAGGGGCCTACTATGGCTACACCTTC. Amino acids: CASSSGGAYYGYTF. The rearrangement uses TRBV6-2 or TRBV6-3 and TRBJ1-2, with TRBD1 as a possible D gene (5 bases). V was shortened by 6 bases and J by 3 bases, with 14 bases between the two germline ends. The germline V gene encodes CDR1 MNHEY and CDR2 SVGEGT. The CDR3 sequence is 14 residues long.

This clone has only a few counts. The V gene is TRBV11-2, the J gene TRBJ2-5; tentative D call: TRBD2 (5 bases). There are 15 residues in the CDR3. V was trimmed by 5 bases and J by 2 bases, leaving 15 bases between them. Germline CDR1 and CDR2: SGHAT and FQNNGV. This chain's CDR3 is CASSPLRSGQETQYF. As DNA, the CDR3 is TGTGCCAGCAGCCCCCTCCGATCGGGGCAAGAGACCCAGTACTTC.

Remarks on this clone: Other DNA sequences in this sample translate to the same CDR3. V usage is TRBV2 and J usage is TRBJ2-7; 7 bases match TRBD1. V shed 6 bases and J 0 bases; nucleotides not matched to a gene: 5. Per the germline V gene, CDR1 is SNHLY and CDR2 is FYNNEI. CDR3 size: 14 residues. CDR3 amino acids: CASRDRDSSYEQYF. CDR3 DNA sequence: TGTGCCAGCAGGGACCGGGACAGCTCCTACGAGCAGTACTTC.

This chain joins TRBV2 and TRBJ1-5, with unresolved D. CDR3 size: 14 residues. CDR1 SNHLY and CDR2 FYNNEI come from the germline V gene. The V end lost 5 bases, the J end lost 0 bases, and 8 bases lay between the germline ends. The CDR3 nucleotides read TGTGCCAGCAGTTGGACTTATAGCAATCAGCCCCAGCATTTT. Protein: CASSWTYSNQPQHF.

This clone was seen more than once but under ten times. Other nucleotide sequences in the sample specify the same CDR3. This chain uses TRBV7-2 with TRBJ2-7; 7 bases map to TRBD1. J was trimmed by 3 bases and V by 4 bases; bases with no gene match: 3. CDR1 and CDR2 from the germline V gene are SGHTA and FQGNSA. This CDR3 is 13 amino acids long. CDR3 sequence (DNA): TGTGCCAGCAGCTGGGACAGAGACTACGAGCAGTACTTC. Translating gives CASSWDRDYEQYF. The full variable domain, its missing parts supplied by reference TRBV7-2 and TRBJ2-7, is GAGVSQSPSNKVTEKGKDVELRCDPISGHTALYWYRQSLGQGLEFLIYFQGNSAPDKSGLPSDRFSAERTGGSVSTLTIQRTQQEDSAVYLCASSWDRDYEQYFGPGTRLTVT.

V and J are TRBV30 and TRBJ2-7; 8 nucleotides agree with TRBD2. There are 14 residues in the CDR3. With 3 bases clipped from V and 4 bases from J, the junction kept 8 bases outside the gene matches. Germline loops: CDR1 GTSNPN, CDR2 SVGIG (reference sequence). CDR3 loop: CAWRDPGLGYEQYF. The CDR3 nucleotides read TGTGCCTGGAGGGACCCGGGACTAGGGTACGAGCAGTACTTC.

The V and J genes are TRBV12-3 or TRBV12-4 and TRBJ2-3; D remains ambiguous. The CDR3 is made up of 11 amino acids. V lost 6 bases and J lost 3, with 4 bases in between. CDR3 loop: CASRLTDTQYF. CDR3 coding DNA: TGTGCCAGCAGACTTACAGATACGCAGTATTTT.

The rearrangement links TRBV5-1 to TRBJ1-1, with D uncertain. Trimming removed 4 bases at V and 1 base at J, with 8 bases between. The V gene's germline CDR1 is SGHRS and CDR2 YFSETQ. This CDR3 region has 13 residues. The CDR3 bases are TGCGCCAGCAGCGCGGCCCCGAACACTGAAGCTTTCTTT. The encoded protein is CASSAAPNTEAFF.

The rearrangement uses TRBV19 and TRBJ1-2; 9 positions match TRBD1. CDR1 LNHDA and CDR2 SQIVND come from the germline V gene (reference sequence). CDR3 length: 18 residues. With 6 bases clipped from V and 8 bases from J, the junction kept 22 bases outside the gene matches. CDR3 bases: TGTGCCAGTAGAGGCGGGCCGCGGGGGACAGGGTTCTTTCTGGGCTACACCTTC. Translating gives CASRGGPRGTGFFLGYTF. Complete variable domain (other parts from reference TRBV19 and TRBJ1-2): DGGITQSPKYLFRKEGQNVTLSCEQNLNHDAMYWYRQDPGQGLRLIYYSQIVNDFQKGDIAEGYSVSREKKESFPLTVTSAQKNPTAFYLCASRGGPRGTGFFLGYTFGSGTRLTVV.

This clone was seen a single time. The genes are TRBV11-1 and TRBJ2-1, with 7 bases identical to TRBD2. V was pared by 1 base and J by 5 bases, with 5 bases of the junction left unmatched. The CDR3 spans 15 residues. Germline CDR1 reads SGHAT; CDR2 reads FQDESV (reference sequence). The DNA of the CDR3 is TGTGCCAGCAGCTTAGACGGGGGGACCCACAATGAGCAGTTCTTC. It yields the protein CASSLDGGTHNEQFF.

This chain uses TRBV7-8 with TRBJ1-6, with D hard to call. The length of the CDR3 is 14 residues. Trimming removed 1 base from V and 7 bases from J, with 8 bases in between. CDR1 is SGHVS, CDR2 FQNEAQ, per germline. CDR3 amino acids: CASSLEQTNSPLHF. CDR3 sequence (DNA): TGTGCCAGCAGCTTAGAACAGACCAATTCACCCCTCCACTTT.

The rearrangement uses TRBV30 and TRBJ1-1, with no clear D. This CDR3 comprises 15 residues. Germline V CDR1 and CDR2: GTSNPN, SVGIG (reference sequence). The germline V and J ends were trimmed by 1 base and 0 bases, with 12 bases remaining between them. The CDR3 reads CAWSAPTDLNTEAFF. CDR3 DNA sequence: TGTGCCTGGAGTGCCCCAACGGACTTGAACACTGAAGCTTTCTTT.

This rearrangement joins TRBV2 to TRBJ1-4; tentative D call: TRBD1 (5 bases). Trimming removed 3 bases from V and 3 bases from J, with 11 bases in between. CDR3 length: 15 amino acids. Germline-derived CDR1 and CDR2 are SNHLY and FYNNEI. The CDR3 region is CASSEEGSANEKLFF. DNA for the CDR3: TGTGCCAGCAGTGAGGAGGGGTCGGCTAATGAAAAACTGTTTTTT.

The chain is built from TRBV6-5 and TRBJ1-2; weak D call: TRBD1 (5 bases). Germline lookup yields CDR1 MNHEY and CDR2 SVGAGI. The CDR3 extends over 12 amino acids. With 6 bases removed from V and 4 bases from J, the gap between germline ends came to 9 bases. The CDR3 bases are TGTGCCAGCAGGCAGGGAGGCTATGGCTACACCTTC. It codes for CASRQGGYGYTF.